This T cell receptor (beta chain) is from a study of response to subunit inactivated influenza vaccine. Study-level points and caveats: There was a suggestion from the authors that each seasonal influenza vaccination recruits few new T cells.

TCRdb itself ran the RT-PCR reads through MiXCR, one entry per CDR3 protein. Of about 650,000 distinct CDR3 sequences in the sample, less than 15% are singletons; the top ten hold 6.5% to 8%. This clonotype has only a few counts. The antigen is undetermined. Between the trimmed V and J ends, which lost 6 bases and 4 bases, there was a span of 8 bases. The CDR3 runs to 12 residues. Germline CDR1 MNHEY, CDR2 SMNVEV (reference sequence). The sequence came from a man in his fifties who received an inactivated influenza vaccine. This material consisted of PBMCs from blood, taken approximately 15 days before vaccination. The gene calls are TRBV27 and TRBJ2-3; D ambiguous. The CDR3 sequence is CASRARADTQYF. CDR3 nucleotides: TGTGCCAGCAGGGCCCGCGCAGATACGCAGTATTTT.